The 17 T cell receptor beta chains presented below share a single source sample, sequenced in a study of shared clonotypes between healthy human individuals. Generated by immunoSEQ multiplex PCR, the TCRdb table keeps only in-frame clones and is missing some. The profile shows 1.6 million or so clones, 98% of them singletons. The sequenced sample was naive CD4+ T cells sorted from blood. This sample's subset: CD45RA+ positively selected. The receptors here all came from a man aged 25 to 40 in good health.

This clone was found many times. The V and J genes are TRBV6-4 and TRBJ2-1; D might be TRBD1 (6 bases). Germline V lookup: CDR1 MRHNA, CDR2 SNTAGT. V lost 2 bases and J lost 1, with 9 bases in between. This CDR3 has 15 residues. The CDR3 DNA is TGTGCCAGCAGTGACGGGACAAAATCCTACAATGAGCAGTTCTTC. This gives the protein CASSDGTKSYNEQFF.

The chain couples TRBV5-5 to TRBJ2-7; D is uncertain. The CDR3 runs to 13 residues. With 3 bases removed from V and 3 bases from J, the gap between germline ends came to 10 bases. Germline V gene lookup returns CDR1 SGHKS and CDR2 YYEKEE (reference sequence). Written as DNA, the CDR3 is TGTGCCAGCAGCTGGACCCCAATCTACGAGCAGTACTTC. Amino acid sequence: CASSWTPIYEQYF.

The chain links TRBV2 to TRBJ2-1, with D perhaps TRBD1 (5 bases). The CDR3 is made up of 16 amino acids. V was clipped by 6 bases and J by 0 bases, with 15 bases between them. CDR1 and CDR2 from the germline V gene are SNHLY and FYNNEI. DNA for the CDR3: TGTGCCAGCAGCAAGATGGGGCACATCTCCTACAATGAGCAGTTCTTC. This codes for CASSKMGHISYNEQFF.

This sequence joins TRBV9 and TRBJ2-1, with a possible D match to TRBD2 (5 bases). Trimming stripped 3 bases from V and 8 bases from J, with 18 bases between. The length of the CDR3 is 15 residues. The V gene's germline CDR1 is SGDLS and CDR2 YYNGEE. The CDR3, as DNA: TGTGCCAGCAGCGGCGGATTAGGGAGTACCCATGAGCAGTTCTTC. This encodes CASSGGLGSTHEQFF.

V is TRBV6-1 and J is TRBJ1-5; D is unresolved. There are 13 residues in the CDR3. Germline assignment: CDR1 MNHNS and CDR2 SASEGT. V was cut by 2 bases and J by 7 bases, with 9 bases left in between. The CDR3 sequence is CASSEMIGQPQHF. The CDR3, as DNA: TGTGCCAGCAGTGAAATGATTGGCCAGCCCCAGCATTTT.

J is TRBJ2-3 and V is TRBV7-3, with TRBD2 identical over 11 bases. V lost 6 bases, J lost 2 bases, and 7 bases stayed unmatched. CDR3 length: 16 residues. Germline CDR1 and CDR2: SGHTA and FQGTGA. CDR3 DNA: TGTGCCAGCAGTCATAGCGGGAGGGCCCCCACAGATACGCAGTATTTT. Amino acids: CASSHSGRAPTDTQYF.

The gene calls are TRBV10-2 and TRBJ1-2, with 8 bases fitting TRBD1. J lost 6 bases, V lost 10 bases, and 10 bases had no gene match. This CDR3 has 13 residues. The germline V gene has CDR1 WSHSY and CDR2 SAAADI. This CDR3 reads CATMGGQVNGYTF. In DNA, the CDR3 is TGCGCCACCATGGGGGGACAGGTCAATGGCTACACCTTC.

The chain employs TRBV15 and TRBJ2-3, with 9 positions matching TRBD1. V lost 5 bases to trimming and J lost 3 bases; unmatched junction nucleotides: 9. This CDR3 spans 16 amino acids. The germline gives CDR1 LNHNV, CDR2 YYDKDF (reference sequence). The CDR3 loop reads CATSPRPGQGTDTQYF. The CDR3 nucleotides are TGTGCCACCAGCCCCCGTCCGGGACAGGGAACAGATACGCAGTATTTT. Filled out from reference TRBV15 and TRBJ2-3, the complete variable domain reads DAMVIQNPRYQVTQFGKPVTLSCSQTLNHNVMYWYQQKSSQAPKLLFHYYDKDFNNEADTPDNFQSRRPNTSFCFLDIRSPGLGDTAMYLCATSPRPGQGTDTQYFGPGTRLTVL.

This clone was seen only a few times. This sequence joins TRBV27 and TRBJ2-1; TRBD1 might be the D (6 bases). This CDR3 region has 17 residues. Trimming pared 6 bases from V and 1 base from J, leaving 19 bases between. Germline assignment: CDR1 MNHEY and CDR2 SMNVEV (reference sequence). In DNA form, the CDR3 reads TGTGCCAGCAGCCAAAGGTGGACAGCCTTTTCCTACAATGAGCAGTTCTTC. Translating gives CASSQRWTAFSYNEQFF.

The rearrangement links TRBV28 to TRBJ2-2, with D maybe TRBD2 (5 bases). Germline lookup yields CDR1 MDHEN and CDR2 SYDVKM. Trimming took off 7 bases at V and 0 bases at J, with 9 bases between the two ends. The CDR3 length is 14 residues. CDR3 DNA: TGTGCCAGCATTCTCGGGACGAACACCGGGGAGCTGTTTTTT. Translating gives CASILGTNTGELFF.

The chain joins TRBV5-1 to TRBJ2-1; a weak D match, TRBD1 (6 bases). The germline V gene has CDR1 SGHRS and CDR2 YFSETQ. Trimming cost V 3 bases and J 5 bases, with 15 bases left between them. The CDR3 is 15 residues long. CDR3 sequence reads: CASSSGTRINNEQFF. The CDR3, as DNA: TGCGCCAGCAGCTCCGGGACACGGATCAACAATGAGCAGTTCTTC.

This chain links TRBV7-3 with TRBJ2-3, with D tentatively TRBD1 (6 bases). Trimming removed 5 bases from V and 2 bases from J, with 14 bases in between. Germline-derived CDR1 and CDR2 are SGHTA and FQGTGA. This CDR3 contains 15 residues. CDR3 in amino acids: CASSPTGTVTDTQYF. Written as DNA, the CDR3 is TGTGCCAGCAGCCCGACAGGTACCGTCACAGATACGCAGTATTTT.

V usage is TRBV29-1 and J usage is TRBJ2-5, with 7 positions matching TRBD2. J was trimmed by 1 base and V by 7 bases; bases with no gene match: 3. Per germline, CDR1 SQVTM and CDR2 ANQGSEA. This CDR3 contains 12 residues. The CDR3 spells CSASGLQETQYF. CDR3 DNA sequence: TGCAGCGCTAGCGGACTCCAAGAGACCCAGTACTTC.

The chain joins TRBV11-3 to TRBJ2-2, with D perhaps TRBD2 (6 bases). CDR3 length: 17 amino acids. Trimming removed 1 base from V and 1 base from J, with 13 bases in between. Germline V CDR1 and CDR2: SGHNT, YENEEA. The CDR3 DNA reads TGTGCCAGCAGCTTAGCGGAGGGTTCCCAGAACACCGGGGAGCTGTTTTTT. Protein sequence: CASSLAEGSQNTGELFF.

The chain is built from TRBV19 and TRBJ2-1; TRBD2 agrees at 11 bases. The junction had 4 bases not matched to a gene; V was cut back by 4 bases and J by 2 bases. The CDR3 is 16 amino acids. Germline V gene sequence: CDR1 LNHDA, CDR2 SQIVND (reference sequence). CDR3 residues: CASSTGGLAAYNEQFF. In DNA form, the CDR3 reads TGTGCCAGTAGTACAGGGGGACTAGCGGCCTACAATGAGCAGTTCTTC. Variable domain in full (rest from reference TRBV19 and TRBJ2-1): DGGITQSPKYLFRKEGQNVTLSCEQNLNHDAMYWYRQDPGQGLRLIYYSQIVNDFQKGDIAEGYSVSREKKESFPLTVTSAQKNPTAFYLCASSTGGLAAYNEQFFGPGTRLTVL.

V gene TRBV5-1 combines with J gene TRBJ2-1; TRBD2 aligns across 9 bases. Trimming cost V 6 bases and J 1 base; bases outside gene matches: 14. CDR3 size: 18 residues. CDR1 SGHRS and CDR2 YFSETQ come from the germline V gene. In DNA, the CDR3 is TGCGCCAGCACCCTGTCGTTAGCGGGAGTTGGGTCCTACAATGAGCAGTTCTTC. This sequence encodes CASTLSLAGVGSYNEQFF.

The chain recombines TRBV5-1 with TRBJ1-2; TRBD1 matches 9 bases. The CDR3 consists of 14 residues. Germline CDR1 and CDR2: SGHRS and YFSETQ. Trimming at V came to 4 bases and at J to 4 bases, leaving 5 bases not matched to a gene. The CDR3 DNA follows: TGCGCCAGCAGCAGGACAGGGGCCTCCTATGGCTACACCTTC. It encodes CASSRTGASYGYTF. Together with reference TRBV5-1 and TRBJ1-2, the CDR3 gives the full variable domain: KAGVTQTPRYLIKTRGQQVTLSCSPISGHRSVSWYQQTPGQGLQFLFEYFSETQRNKGNFPGRFSGRQFSNSRSEMNVSTLELGDSALYLCASSRTGASYGYTFGSGTRLTVV.